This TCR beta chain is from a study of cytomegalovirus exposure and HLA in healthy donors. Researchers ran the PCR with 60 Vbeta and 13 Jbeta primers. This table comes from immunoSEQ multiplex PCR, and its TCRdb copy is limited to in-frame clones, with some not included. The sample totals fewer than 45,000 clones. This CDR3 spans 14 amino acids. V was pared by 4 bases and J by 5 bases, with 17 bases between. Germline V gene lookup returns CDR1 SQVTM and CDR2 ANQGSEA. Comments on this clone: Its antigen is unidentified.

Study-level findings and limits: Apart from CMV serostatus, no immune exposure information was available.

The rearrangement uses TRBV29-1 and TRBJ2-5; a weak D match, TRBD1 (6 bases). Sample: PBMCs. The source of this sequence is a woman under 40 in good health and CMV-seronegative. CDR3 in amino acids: CSVGGGGQRETQYF. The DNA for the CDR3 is TGCAGCGTTGGAGGAGGAGGACAGAGGGAGACCCAGTACTTC.